Shown below are 26 T cell receptor beta chains from a single sample sequenced in a study of blood T cells in healthy people across ages. Through a sample-barcoded 5' primer and a J-beta primer mix, a second PCR was run for roughly 7 to 12 cycles. TCRdb reanalysed the 5' RACE reads using MiXCR and keeps one entry per CDR3 protein. This table has 790,000 or so distinct CDR3 sequences, about 56% appearing once. The sample was blood. The source is a man aged 35-49 years in good health.

The V call is TRBV6-2 or TRBV6-3, the J call TRBJ2-1; unclear D gene. The DNA end is more similar to TRBJ2-7, so the J call may be wrong. Per germline, CDR1 MNHEY and CDR2 SVGEGT. CDR3 size: 14 residues. In nucleotides, the CDR3 is TGTGCCAGCACTAGGAGTAAGTCCTACAATGAGCAGTACTTC. Its protein is CASTRSKSYNEQYF.

CDR3 nucleotides: TGTGCCAGCAGTTTGTGGGATCAGCCCCAGCATTTT. It codes for CASSLWDQPQHF. The chain joins TRBV12-3 or TRBV12-4 to TRBJ1-5; D is unresolved. The CDR3 is 12 residues long. Deletions cut 3 bases from V and 5 bases from J, with 5 bases between.

This clonotype was seen a few times. The chain combines TRBV5-1 with TRBJ1-2, with D perhaps matching TRBD1 (6 bases). Deletions cut 5 bases from V and 8 bases from J, with 22 bases between. The CDR3 has 15 amino acids. The germline gives CDR1 SGHRS, CDR2 YFSETQ. CDR3 residues: CASRSGGDTGSGYTF. In nucleotides, the CDR3 is TGCGCCAGCAGAAGTGGAGGGGACACGGGAAGCGGCTACACCTTC. Filled out from reference TRBV5-1 and TRBJ1-2, the complete variable domain reads KAGVTQTPRYLIKTRGQQVTLSCSPISGHRSVSWYQQTPGQGLQFLFEYFSETQRNKGNFPGRFSGRQFSNSRSEMNVSTLELGDSALYLCASRSGGDTGSGYTFGSGTRLTVV.

This chain connects TRBV27 to TRBJ2-7, with 9 bases identical to TRBD2. Germline lookup yields CDR1 MNHEY and CDR2 SMNVEV (reference sequence). Trimming cost V 3 bases and J 10 bases; bases outside gene matches: 10. The CDR3 runs to 14 residues. The CDR3 bases are TGTGCCAGCAGTTTTAGCGGGGGCCGGTTGGCCCAGTACTTC. This translates into CASSFSGGRLAQYF.

In this sample, this clonotype turned up a few times. The chain employs TRBV12-3 or TRBV12-4 and TRBJ2-1, with D possibly being TRBD2 (7 bases). V was cut by 6 bases and J by 7 bases, with 22 bases left in between. CDR3 size: 16 residues. CDR3 loop: CASRPGGGGYDNEQFF. The CDR3 nucleotides read TGTGCCAGCAGGCCTGGGGGGGGCGGATATGATAATGAGCAGTTCTTC.

V gene TRBV7-2 combines with J gene TRBJ2-7, with D perhaps TRBD1 (6 bases). Germline loops: CDR1 SGHTA, CDR2 FQGNSA. Trimming removed 2 bases from V and 5 bases from J, with 16 bases in between. The CDR3 loop spans 15 amino acids. This chain's CDR3 is CASSLRMSGVNEQYF. CDR3 coding DNA: TGTGCCAGCAGCTTAAGGATGTCAGGGGTAAACGAGCAGTACTTC.

This rearrangement joins TRBV7-9 to TRBJ2-4; 8 nucleotides match TRBD1. This CDR3 has 16 residues. V gave up 2 bases and J gave up 8 bases; unmatched junction bases: 11. Germline-derived CDR1 and CDR2 are SEHNR and FQNEAQ (reference sequence). The CDR3 reads CASSLPPAGGRDIQYF. The CDR3 DNA follows: TGTGCCAGCAGCTTACCCCCTGCAGGGGGCCGGGACATTCAGTACTTC. Based on the CDR3 plus reference TRBV7-9 and TRBJ2-4, the full variable domain is DTGVSQNPRHKITKRGQNVTFRCDPISEHNRLYWYRQTLGQGPEFLTYFQNEAQLEKSRLLSDRFSAERPKGSFSTLEIQRTEQGDSAMYLCASSLPPAGGRDIQYFGAGTRLSVL.

V is TRBV29-1 and J is TRBJ2-1; no firm D call. The V and J ends lost 4 bases and 9 bases respectively, with 19 bases between them. CDR3 length equals 14 residues. From germline, CDR1 is SQVTM and CDR2 ANQGSEA. The CDR3 sequence is CSVAPTQDSGEQFF. DNA for the CDR3: TGCAGCGTTGCGCCAACTCAAGACTCGGGTGAGCAGTTCTTC.

The chain carries TRBV28 and TRBJ2-1; TRBD1 matches at 7 bases. Germline V lookup: CDR1 MDHEN, CDR2 SYDVKM. This CDR3 is built from 18 residues. Trimming cost V 6 bases and J 2 bases; bases outside gene matches: 16. In nucleotides, the CDR3 is TGTGCCAGCAGCATGGGACAGTTGGGTCCCCCCCCCTACAATGAGCAGTTCTTC. Its protein product is CASSMGQLGPPPYNEQFF.

The table lists this clonotype with a count of one. V is TRBV6-2 or TRBV6-3 and J is TRBJ2-1, with 7 bases matching TRBD2. The trim removed 2 bases at V and 0 bases at J, leaving 10 bases unmatched. The CDR3 length is 18 residues. The V gene's germline CDR1 is MNHEY and CDR2 SVGEGT. CDR3: CASSYPNLAASSYNEQFF. Here the CDR3 DNA reads TGTGCCAGCAGTTACCCCAATCTAGCGGCCAGCTCCTACAATGAGCAGTTCTTC.

The rearrangement links TRBV12-5 to TRBJ2-5; D gene unclear. The J call may be mistaken, given a closer DNA end match to TRBJ2-7. The length of the CDR3 is 15 residues. Per germline, CDR1 LGHNT and CDR2 FRNRAP. The CDR3 DNA reads as TGTGCTAGTGGTTTGGTACTTCCGTGCTTCAACGAGCAGTACTTC. This translates into CASGLVLPCFNEQYF.

This clonotype was observed a single time. This rearrangement joins TRBV4-2 to TRBJ2-1; either TRBD1 or TRBD2 may fit D (5 bases each). This CDR3 is 14 amino acids long. V was clipped by 1 base and J by 10 bases, with 14 bases between them. Germline V gene lookup returns CDR1 LGHNA and CDR2 YNFKEQ. The CDR3 is CASSQAGRVREQFF. As DNA, the CDR3 is TGTGCCAGCAGCCAAGCGGGACGAGTGAGGGAGCAGTTCTTC.

Turning to this clonotype: One end of the junction is discordant with germline, which a read error may explain. The J gene is TRBJ2-4, the V gene TRBV15; 11 positions match TRBD2. The length of the CDR3 is 17 residues. The germline V gene encodes CDR1 LNHNV and CDR2 YYDKDF (reference sequence). This chain's CDR3 is CTTSTGLAELAKNIQYF. The CDR3 region has the DNA TGTACCACCAGCACGGGACTAGCGGAACTAGCCAAAAACATTCAGTACTTC.

This clonotype appeared a few times. The rearrangement uses TRBV27 and TRBJ1-5; D perhaps matches TRBD1 (6 bases). V was trimmed by 4 bases and J by 1 base, leaving 11 bases between them. The CDR3 covers 15 residues. Germline CDR1 MNHEY, CDR2 SMNVEV (reference sequence). The CDR3 DNA sequence: TGTGCCAGCAGTTGGGGGGGCTGGAGCAATCAGCCCCAGCATTTT. This translates into CASSWGGWSNQPQHF.

This clonotype was recorded a few times. V usage is TRBV5-1 and J usage is TRBJ2-7; TRBD2 aligns across 8 bases. Germline loops: CDR1 SGHRS, CDR2 YFSETQ. This CDR3 comprises 12 residues. After removal of 3 bases from V and 6 bases from J, the junction contained 2 bases not matched to a gene. The CDR3 protein is CASSYGGVEQYF. DNA of the CDR3: TGCGCCAGCAGCTACGGGGGGGTCGAGCAGTACTTC.

This clonotype has a single count. The chain employs TRBV29-1 and TRBJ1-2; D is possibly TRBD1 (5 bases). V gave up 5 bases and J gave up 2 bases, with 18 bases separating them. CDR1 SQVTM and CDR2 ANQGSEA come from the germline V gene. CDR3 size: 15 residues. Here the CDR3 DNA reads TGCAGCGTTCCTACTAGGGGCCTCGTGAACTATGGCTACACCTTC. The encoded protein is CSVPTRGLVNYGYTF.

This clonotype came up a few times. This chain joins TRBV4-3 and TRBJ2-7; 9 bases are a match to TRBD1. The CDR3 has 16 residues. Germline assignment: CDR1 LGHNA and CDR2 YSLEER. V dropped 0 bases and J dropped 4; count of bases not matched to a gene: 7. The CDR3 nucleotides are TGCGCCAGCAGCCAAGATCGTTCGGGACAGGGTTACGAGCAGTACTTC. Protein sequence: CASSQDRSGQGYEQYF.

This clonotype came up a few times. In nucleotides, the CDR3 is TGTGCCAGCAGTTACATACAGGGGCCGAACACTGAAGCTTTCTTT. Translation: CASSYIQGPNTEAFF. The J gene is TRBJ1-1, the V gene TRBV6-5; TRBD1 agrees at 7 bases. V lost 2 bases to trimming and J lost 1 base; unmatched junction nucleotides: 4. The CDR3 totals 15 residues. Germline V gene lookup returns CDR1 MNHEY and CDR2 SVGAGI.

This clonotype was picked up a small number of times. The rearrangement uses TRBV7-9 and TRBJ1-2; weak D call: TRBD1 (6 bases). The ends were cut back, 3 bases at V and 0 bases at J, with 11 bases in the middle. CDR1 and CDR2 (germline): SEHNR, FQNEAQ (reference sequence). This CDR3 has 15 residues. As DNA, the CDR3 is TGTGCCAGCAGCTTTCAGGGGCGAACTAACTATGGCTACACCTTC. Translation: CASSFQGRTNYGYTF.

V gene TRBV28 combines with J gene TRBJ2-7; D call uncertain. V lost 1 base to trimming and J lost 5 bases, with 12 bases between them. CDR3 length: 14 residues. Per germline, CDR1 MDHEN and CDR2 SYDVKM. CDR3 amino acids: CASSLSSGLDEQYF. In DNA, the CDR3 is TGTGCCAGCAGTTTATCCTCCGGCTTGGACGAGCAGTACTTC.

The chain couples TRBV30 to TRBJ2-1, with D perhaps matching TRBD1 or TRBD2 (5 bases each). The V end lost 2 bases, the J end lost 6 bases, and 14 bases lay between the germline ends. The CDR3 covers 14 residues. Germline V gene lookup returns CDR1 GTSNPN and CDR2 SVGIG (reference sequence). The DNA for the CDR3 is TGTGCCTGGAGTCCTTACGGGGCCAGCAATGAGCAGTTCTTC. It codes for CAWSPYGASNEQFF.

The chain uses TRBV12-3 or TRBV12-4 and TRBJ2-3; D gene uncertain. This CDR3 is 15 amino acids long. V lost 2 bases to trimming and J lost 3 bases, with 12 bases between them. In DNA, the CDR3 is TGTGCCAGCAGTTTACAGCGCGTCGGGACAGATACGCAGTATTTT. Translated, it gives CASSLQRVGTDTQYF.

The CDR3 protein is CASSLGENTGELFF. The CDR3 DNA reads as TGTGCCAGCAGCTTAGGGGAAAACACCGGGGAGCTGTTTTTT. This chain links TRBV7-2 with TRBJ2-2, with D uncertain. CDR1 is SGHTA and CDR2 is FQGNSA in the germline V gene. This CDR3 is built from 14 residues. V was cut by 1 base and J by 2 bases, with 5 bases left in between.

This rearrangement joins TRBV7-9 to TRBJ1-2; no definite D call. The CDR3 is 14 amino acids. CDR1 and CDR2 from the germline V gene are SEHNR and FQNEAQ (reference sequence). The V and J ends lost 4 bases and 1 base respectively, with 10 bases between them. DNA for the CDR3: TGTGCCAGCAGCTCCCGGGGATTTAACTATGGCTACACCTTC. Amino acid sequence: CASSSRGFNYGYTF.

CDR3 region: CAISESGLAEETQYF. The CDR3 nucleotides read TGTGCCATCAGTGAGTCGGGACTAGCGGAAGAGACCCAGTACTTC. The chain is built from TRBV10-3 and TRBJ2-4; 11 positions match TRBD2. With the DNA end fitting TRBJ2-5 better, the J assignment may be wrong. Germline lookup yields CDR1 ENHRY and CDR2 SYGVKD. The CDR3 covers 15 residues.

The chain has TRBV20-1 and TRBJ2-7; the D gene is possibly TRBD2 (5 bases). The V end was cut by 0 bases, the J end by 5 bases, with 17 bases between. The CDR3 is 15 residues long. From germline, CDR1 is DFQATT and CDR2 SNEGSKA (reference sequence). Here the CDR3 DNA reads TGCAGTGCTAGAGATCTAGAGGCTAGCCGGGACGAGCAGTACTTC. Translation gives CSARDLEASRDEQYF.